A selection of T cell receptor beta chains follows, all from one sample in a study of blood T cell repertoires in COVID-19. Sequenced by immunoSEQ multiplex PCR; TCRdb stores in-frame clones only, minus some. This sample carries 250,000 to 350,000 clones, about nine tenths of them seen once, and the ten largest clones take about 2%. Sequencing used peripheral blood. These receptors came from a young man with active or convalescent COVID-19. CDR3s include the opening cysteine and the closing phenylalanine or tryptophan. The D gene is left open where the match is weak. The size entry is marked missing in some rows and otherwise reads once, few, many or a size class.

>NA|NA|TRBV19|TRBJ2-3
TGTGCCAGCGGGACACCTCAAAGGGCAGATACGCAGTATTTT
CASGTPQRADTQYF
>NA|NA|TRBV7-2|TRBJ1-6
TGTGCCAGCAGCTTAGTCAGACTTTCACCCCTCCACTTT
CASSLVRLSPLHF
>NA|NA|TRBV10-3|TRBJ1-5
TGTGCCATCAGTGAGTTCTCCGGAGGGACTCAGCCCCAGCATTTT
CAISEFSGGTQPQHF
>NA|TRBD1|TRBV7-9|TRBJ1-3
TGTGCCAGCAGCTTAGCGTTAGGACAGGCGGACACCATATATTTT
CASSLALGQADTIYF
>NA|NA|TRBV29-1|TRBJ2-3
TGCAGCGTTGATAGCGGTTCTAGCACAGATACGCAGTATTTT
CSVDSGSSTDTQYF
>NA|NA|TRBV19|TRBJ2-2
TGTGCCAGTACGGGGGCCGGGGAGCTGTTTTTT
CASTGAGELFF
>NA|TRBD2|TRBV29-1|TRBJ2-2
TGCAGCGTTGGACTAGCGGATACCACCGGGGAGCTGTTTTTT
CSVGLADTTGELFF
>NA|NA|TRBV28|TRBJ2-5
TGTGCCAGCAAAACAGGGAGTTCGGTCGAGACCCAGTACTTC
CASKTGSSVETQYF
>NA|TRBD2|TRBV7-2|TRBJ2-3
TGTGCCAGCAGCTTTCTAGCGGGGGGCCCTCTCTCGCAGTATTTT
CASSFLAGGPLSQYF
>once|NA|TRBV4-3|TRBJ1-6
TGCGCCAGCAGCCAACTTGCAGATTCACCCCTCCACTTT
CASSQLADSPLHF
>NA|TRBD1|TRBV27|TRBJ1-2
TGTGCCAGCAGGCGGACAGGAGCTAACTATGGCTACACCTTC
CASRRTGANYGYTF
>NA|NA|TRBV9|TRBJ2-1
TGTGCCAGCAGCGTAGCCGGTAGCGTGGGTGAGCAGTTCTTC
CASSVAGSVGEQFF
>once|TRBD2|TRBV16|TRBJ2-7
TGTGCCAGCAGCCAAGGACTAGCGGGCGAGCAGTACTTC
CASSQGLAGEQYF
>NA|NA|TRBV19|TRBJ2-7
TGTGCCAGTAGTATAACCGGGACACCCATTTACGAGCAGTACTTC
CASSITGTPIYEQYF
>NA|NA|TRBV2|TRBJ1-1
TGTGCCAGCAGTGCTGCGGGTGGGACTGAAGCTTTCTTT
CASSAAGGTEAFF
>NA|NA|TRBV6-2/TRBV6-3|TRBJ1-5
TGTGCCAGCAGTTCCCTCATCTATTTACAGGGTAATCAGCCCCAGCATTTT
CASSSLIYLQGNQPQHF
>many|TRBD2|TRBV6-4|TRBJ2-1
TGTGCCAGCAGAGAGGCTAGCGGGAGTGATGAGCAGTTCTTC
CASREASGSDEQFF
>NA|TRBD2|TRBV14|TRBJ2-5
TGTGCCAGCAGCCAAGTGACTAGCGGGGGCCCGTACCAAGAGACCCAGTACTTC
CASSQVTSGGPYQETQYF
>NA|TRBD1|TRBV27|TRBJ1-1
TGTGCCAGCAGCTTTTCAGGACAGGGGACTGAAGCTTTCTTT
CASSFSGQGTEAFF
>NA|TRBD1|TRBV5-1|TRBJ2-1
TGCGCCAGCAGCTCCAAACCCGGGACAGGTTCGGGTGAGCAGTTCTTC
CASSSKPGTGSGEQFF
>NA|TRBD1|TRBV15|TRBJ2-5
TGTGCCACCAGCGGCAAAGACAGGGGCAATATCGGTGGAGAGACCCAGTACTTC
CATSGKDRGNIGGETQYF
>NA|TRBD1|TRBV5-1|TRBJ1-5
TGCGCCAGCAGCTTGGACCGAAACCCGGACAGGGGTTATAGCAATCAGCCCCAGCATTTT
CASSLDRNPDRGYSNQPQHF
>NA|TRBD2|TRBV25-1|TRBJ2-1
TGTGCCAGCGGGCGGGTAGCGGGGTCCTACAATGAGCAGTTCTTC
CASGRVAGSYNEQFF
>few|TRBD1|TRBV5-3|TRBJ2-7
TGTGCCAGAAGCTTGGTGTCTAAGGCCAGGGGGTACGAGCAGTACTTC
CARSLVSKARGYEQYF
>NA|NA|TRBV19|TRBJ2-7
TGTGCCAGTAGCCCCAGAGCGCTTCAAGAGCAGTACTTC
CASSPRALQEQYF
>NA|TRBD1|TRBV10-3|TRBJ1-2
TGTGCCATCAGCCCCGGGACAGCCTATGGCTACACCTTC
CAISPGTAYGYTF
>NA|NA|TRBV10-1|TRBJ2-3
TGCGCCAGCAGTAGCACCCTATTTGCGCAGTATTTT
CASSSTLFAQYF